This T cell receptor beta chain is from a study of CD8 T cells in Susac syndrome. The CD8+ and CD4+ T cells were isolated magnetically using a negative isolation approach, whereas the TEMRA cells were enriched by FACS. cDNA came from around 0.5 to 1 ug RNA primed by random hexamers. By means of immunoSEQ multiplex PCR, TCR beta CDR3 spanning 54 Vbeta and 13 Jbeta underwent amplification. One entry per CDR3 protein results from TCRdb running MiXCR on the immunoSEQ multiplex PCR reads. The table shows 330,000 or so distinct CDR3 sequences, with about 88% occurring only once. The CDR3 length is 14 residues. V lost 1 base to trimming and J lost 12 bases, with 16 bases between them. Per germline, CDR1 LGHNA and CDR2 YSLEER.

This receptor was identified in a human donor with multiple sclerosis. The genes are TRBV4-3 and TRBJ2-1; TRBD2 might be the D (6 bases). Sequences were obtained from CD8+ T cells from PBMCs. CDR3 sequence: CASSQGGEASVQFF. The CDR3 bases are TGCGCCAGCAGCCAAGGGGGGGAAGCCTCCGTGCAGTTCTTC.